A selection of T cell receptor beta chains follows, all from one sample in a study of cytomegalovirus exposure and HLA in healthy donors. TCRdb's copy holds only in-frame clones and misses some; the assay was immunoSEQ multiplex PCR. The sample includes about 120,000 clones, 50% to 65% of them seen just once. Sequencing used PBMCs. The receptors originated from a man between 40 and 49 years old in good health and CMV-seropositive. The CDR3 runs from the conserved cysteine through the conserved F or W. D genes are given only for firm matches. Rows may omit the clone size; those that give it use once, few, many or a size class.

D	V	J	size	length	CDR3	DNA
TRBD2	TRBV5-6	TRBJ2-3	.	15	CASSGTSTGTDTQYF	TGTGCCAGCAGCGGGACTAGCACAGGCACAGATACGCAGTATTTT
TRBD1	TRBV10-3	TRBJ2-2	.	15	CAIRDEGAQGGELFF	TGTGCCATCAGAGACGAGGGGGCGCAGGGCGGGGAGCTGTTTTTT
.	TRBV7-2	TRBJ2-1	.	15	CASSPPTASYNEQFF	TGTGCCAGCAGCCCCCCCACAGCCTCCTACAATGAGCAGTTCTTC
.	TRBV19	TRBJ1-1	.	13	CATAGLTNTEAFF	TGTGCCACCGCGGGACTGACGAACACTGAAGCTTTCTTT
TRBD1	TRBV9	TRBJ1-1	.	13	CASSPYTGAEAFF	TGTGCCAGCAGCCCCTATACAGGGGCTGAAGCTTTCTTT
TRBD2	TRBV29-1	TRBJ2-1	.	15	CSYLDSGGPYNEQFF	TGCAGCTATTTGGATAGCGGGGGGCCCTACAATGAGCAGTTCTTC
TRBD1	TRBV29-1	TRBJ1-2	.	14	CSVKTGTNNYGYTF	TGCAGCGTAAAGACAGGGACAAATAACTATGGCTACACCTTC
.	TRBV6-5	TRBJ1-5	.	13	CASSYSFGQPQHF	TGTGCCAGCAGTTACTCGTTCGGGCAGCCCCAGCATTTT
TRBD1	TRBV30	TRBJ1-5	.	17	CAWSRDRSKNSNQPQHF	TGTGCCTGGAGTCGGGACAGAAGTAAGAATAGCAATCAGCCCCAGCATTTT
.	TRBV30	TRBJ1-5	.	14	CAWSEDIGVQPQHF	TGTGCCTGGAGTGAAGACATCGGGGTTCAGCCCCAGCATTTT
.	TRBV2	TRBJ1-1	.	14	CASRRGIGATEAFF	TGTGCCAGCAGGAGGGGGATTGGGGCTACTGAAGCTTTCTTT
.	TRBV19	TRBJ2-1	.	15	CASKPSSGAYNEQFF	TGTGCCAGTAAGCCCTCCAGCGGCGCATACAATGAGCAGTTCTTC
.	TRBV14	TRBJ2-2	.	14	CASSRRRDTGELFF	TGTGCCAGCAGCCGCCGCCGGGACACCGGGGAGCTGTTTTTT
.	TRBV6-6	TRBJ1-4	few	14	CASSADSFGEKLFF	TGTGCCAGCAGTGCGGACAGCTTTGGGGAAAAACTGTTTTTT
TRBD1	TRBV6-6	TRBJ1-1	.	15	CASSYSPGGPTEAFF	TGTGCCAGCAGTTACTCTCCAGGGGGTCCCACTGAAGCTTTCTTT
TRBD2	TRBV7-2	TRBJ2-1	.	16	CASSPSAREGYNEQFF	TGTGCCAGCTCACCCTCGGCACGGGAGGGGTACAATGAGCAGTTCTTC
.	TRBV18	TRBJ2-2	few	14	CASSPGAGAGELFF	TGTGCCAGCTCACCTGGGGCAGGAGCGGGGGAGCTGTTTTTT
.	TRBV19	TRBJ1-2	.	13	CASSIPENYGYTF	TGTGCCAGTAGTATTCCGGAGAACTATGGCTACACCTTC
TRBD2	TRBV10-2	TRBJ2-1	.	13	CASSTSGGPIEFF	TGCGCCAGCAGTACTAGCGGGGGCCCCATCGAGTTCTTC
.	TRBV5-1	TRBJ2-1	.	15	CASSLTGTQYNEQFF	TGCGCCAGCAGCTTGACCGGGACACAGTACAATGAGCAGTTCTTC
TRBD1	TRBV28	TRBJ1-5	.	13	CASRPTGGQPQHF	TGTGCCAGCAGACCGACAGGGGGTCAGCCCCAGCATTTT
.	TRBV28	TRBJ2-7	few	14	CASSFQGFAYEQYF	TGTGCCAGCAGTTTCCAGGGATTCGCCTACGAGCAGTACTTC
.	TRBV29-1	TRBJ1-2	.	14	CSVEQDSFHYGYTF	TGCAGCGTTGAGCAGGACAGCTTTCACTATGGCTACACCTTC
TRBD1	TRBV10-1	TRBJ2-5	.	15	CASSEGQGAGETQYF	TGCGCCAGCAGTGAGGGACAGGGGGCCGGAGAGACCCAGTACTTC
TRBD1	TRBV10-3	TRBJ1-2	.	13	CAISAGQGPGYTF	TGTGCCATCAGTGCGGGACAGGGCCCAGGCTACACCTTC
TRBD2	TRBV7-3	TRBJ2-5	.	15	CASSLIGTRGETQYF	TGTGCCAGCAGCTTAATAGGGACTAGGGGAGAGACCCAGTACTTC
.	TRBV4-2	TRBJ1-5	few	17	CASSQDVGRDSVQPQHF	TGTGCCAGCAGCCAAGATGTTGGCAGGGATTCGGTTCAGCCCCAGCATTTT
TRBD2	TRBV27	TRBJ2-7	.	12	CASSSSGYEQYF	TGTGCCAGCAGTTCTAGCGGTTACGAGCAGTACTTC
TRBD1	TRBV6-1	TRBJ2-2	few	15	CASRTGTGTTGELFF	TGTGCCAGCAGGACCGGGACAGGGACCACCGGGGAGCTGTTTTTT